This T cell receptor (beta chain) is from a study of post-analysis software for immune sequencing data. Study as a whole: Included courses were relapsing-remitting and secondary progressive multiple sclerosis; progressive-relapsing multiple sclerosis was also included.

CDR1 is SQVTM, CDR2 ANQGSEA, per germline. There are 13 residues in the CDR3. V was shortened by 5 bases and J by 4 bases, with 11 bases between the two germline ends. Built from TCR beta cDNA, the libraries had unique molecular identifiers in them. Between roughly 0.9 and 11 million T cells gave rise to some 490,000 cDNA molecules. Each CDR3 protein is one row after TCRdb ran MiXCR on the PCR reads. The sample lists some 240,000 distinct CDR3 sequences, 36% occurring once. General study points: The normalized Chao1 diversity of multiple sclerosis patients was significantly lower than that of controls. Samples made in the same batch grouped tightly together by F measure. When patients were compared with controls, 4 or 5 TRBV segments were more frequent, TRBV5-6, TRBV5-1 and TRBV20-1 among them.

The sample holds many counts of this clonotype. Antigen: not known. The V and J genes are TRBV29-1 and TRBJ1-4; unclear D gene. The sequence was obtained from a girl aged 5-17 years with multiple sclerosis. The sample consisted of blood. The CDR3 nucleotides read TGCAGCGTTTCCGGACGGAGTAATGAAAAACTGTTTTTT. Translation gives CSVSGRSNEKLFF.